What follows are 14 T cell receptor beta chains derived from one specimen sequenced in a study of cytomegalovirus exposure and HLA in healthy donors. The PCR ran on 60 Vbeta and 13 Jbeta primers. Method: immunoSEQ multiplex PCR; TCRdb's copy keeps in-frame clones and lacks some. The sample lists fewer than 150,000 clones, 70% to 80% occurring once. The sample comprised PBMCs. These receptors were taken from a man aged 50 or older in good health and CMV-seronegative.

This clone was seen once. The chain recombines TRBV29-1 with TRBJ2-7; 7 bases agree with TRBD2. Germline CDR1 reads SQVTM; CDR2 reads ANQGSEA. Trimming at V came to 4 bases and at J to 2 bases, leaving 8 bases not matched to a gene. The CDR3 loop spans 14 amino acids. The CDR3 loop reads CSVVLGGRAYEQYF. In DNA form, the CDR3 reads TGCAGCGTTGTACTGGGAGGGAGAGCCTACGAGCAGTACTTC.

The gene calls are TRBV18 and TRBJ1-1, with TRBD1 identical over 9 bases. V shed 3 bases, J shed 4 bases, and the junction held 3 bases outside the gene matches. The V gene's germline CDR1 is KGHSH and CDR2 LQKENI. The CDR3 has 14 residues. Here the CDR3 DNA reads TGTGCCAGCTCACCGGGACAGGGTACCACTGAAGCTTTCTTT. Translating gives CASSPGQGTTEAFF.

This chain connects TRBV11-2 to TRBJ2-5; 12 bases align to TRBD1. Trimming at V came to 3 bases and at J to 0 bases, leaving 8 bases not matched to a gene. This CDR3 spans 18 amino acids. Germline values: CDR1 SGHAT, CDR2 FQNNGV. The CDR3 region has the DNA TGTGCCAGCAGCTTCGGGACAGGGGGCCCCGCGTACCAAGAGACCCAGTACTTC. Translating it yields CASSFGTGGPAYQETQYF.

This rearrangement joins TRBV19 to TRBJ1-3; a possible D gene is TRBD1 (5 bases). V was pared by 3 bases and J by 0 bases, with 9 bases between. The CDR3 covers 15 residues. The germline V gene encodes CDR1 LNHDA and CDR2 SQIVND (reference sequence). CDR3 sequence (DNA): TGTGCCAGTAGTATGGGGCCTGGCTCTGGAAACACCATATATTTT. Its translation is CASSMGPGSGNTIYF. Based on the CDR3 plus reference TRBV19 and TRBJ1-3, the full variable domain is DGGITQSPKYLFRKEGQNVTLSCEQNLNHDAMYWYRQDPGQGLRLIYYSQIVNDFQKGDIAEGYSVSREKKESFPLTVTSAQKNPTAFYLCASSMGPGSGNTIYFGEGSWLTVV.

DNA for the CDR3: TGTGCCAGCAGTTTATCCGGACAGGGGGTAAGGAACGAGCAGTACTTC. Translating gives CASSLSGQGVRNEQYF. The gene calls are TRBV27 and TRBJ2-7, with 10 bases aligning to TRBD1. V was clipped by 0 bases and J by 5 bases; unmatched bases: 7. This CDR3 spans 16 amino acids. The germline V gene has CDR1 MNHEY and CDR2 SMNVEV (reference sequence).

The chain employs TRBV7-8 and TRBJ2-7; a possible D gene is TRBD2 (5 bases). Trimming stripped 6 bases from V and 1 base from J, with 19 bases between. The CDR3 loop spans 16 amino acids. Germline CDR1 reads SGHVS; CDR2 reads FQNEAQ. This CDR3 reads CASRRFSSDWSYEQYF. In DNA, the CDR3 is TGTGCCAGCAGACGTTTTTCCTCGGACTGGTCCTACGAGCAGTACTTC.

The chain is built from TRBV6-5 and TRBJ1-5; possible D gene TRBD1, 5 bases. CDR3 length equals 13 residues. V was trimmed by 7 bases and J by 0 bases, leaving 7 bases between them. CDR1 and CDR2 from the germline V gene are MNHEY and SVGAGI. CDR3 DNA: TGTGCCAGCAAAAGGGGTAGCAATCAGCCCCAGCATTTT. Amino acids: CASKRGSNQPQHF.

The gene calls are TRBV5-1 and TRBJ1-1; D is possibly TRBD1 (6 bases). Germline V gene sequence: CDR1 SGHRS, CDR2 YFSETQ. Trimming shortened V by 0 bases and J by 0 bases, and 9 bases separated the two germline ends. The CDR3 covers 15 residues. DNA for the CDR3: TGCGCCAGCAGCTTGGAGGGGGATATGAACACTGAAGCTTTCTTT. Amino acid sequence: CASSLEGDMNTEAFF.

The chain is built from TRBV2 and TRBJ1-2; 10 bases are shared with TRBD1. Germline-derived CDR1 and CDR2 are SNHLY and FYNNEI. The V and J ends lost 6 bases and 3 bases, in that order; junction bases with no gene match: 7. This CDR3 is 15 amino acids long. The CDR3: CASRDRQGAYYGYTF. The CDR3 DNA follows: TGTGCCAGCAGGGACAGACAGGGGGCGTACTATGGCTACACCTTC.

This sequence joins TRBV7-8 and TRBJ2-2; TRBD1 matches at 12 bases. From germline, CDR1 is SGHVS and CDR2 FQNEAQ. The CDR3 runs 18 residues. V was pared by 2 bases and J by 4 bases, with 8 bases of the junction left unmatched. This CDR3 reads CASSLYWGQGAVTGELFF. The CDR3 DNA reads TGTGCCAGCAGCTTATACTGGGGACAGGGGGCGGTCACCGGGGAGCTGTTTTTT.

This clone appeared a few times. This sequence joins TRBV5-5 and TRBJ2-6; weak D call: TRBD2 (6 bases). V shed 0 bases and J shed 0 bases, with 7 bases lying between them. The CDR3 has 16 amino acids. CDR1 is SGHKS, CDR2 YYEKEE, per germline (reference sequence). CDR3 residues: CASSLGGLSGANVLTF. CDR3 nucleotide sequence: TGTGCCAGCAGCTTGGGGGGACTCTCTGGGGCCAACGTCCTGACTTTC. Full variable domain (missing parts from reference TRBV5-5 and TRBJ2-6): DAGVTQSPTHLIKTRGQQVTLRCSPISGHKSVSWYQQVLGQGPQFIFQYYEKEERGRGNFPDRFSARQFPNYSSELNVNALLLGDSALYLCASSLGGLSGANVLTFGAGSRLTVL.

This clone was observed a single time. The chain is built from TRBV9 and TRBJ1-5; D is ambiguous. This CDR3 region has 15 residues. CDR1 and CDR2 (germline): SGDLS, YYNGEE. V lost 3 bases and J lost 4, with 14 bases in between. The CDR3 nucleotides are TGTGCCAGCAGCGGTGCCGGGTACCCAAATCAGCCCCAGCATTTT. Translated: CASSGAGYPNQPQHF.

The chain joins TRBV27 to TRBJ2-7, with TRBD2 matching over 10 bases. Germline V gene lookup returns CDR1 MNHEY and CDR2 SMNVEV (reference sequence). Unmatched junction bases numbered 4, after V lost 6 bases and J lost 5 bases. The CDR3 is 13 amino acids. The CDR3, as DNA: TGTGCCAGCAGGCCTACTAGCGGGAACGAGCAGTACTTC. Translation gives CASRPTSGNEQYF.

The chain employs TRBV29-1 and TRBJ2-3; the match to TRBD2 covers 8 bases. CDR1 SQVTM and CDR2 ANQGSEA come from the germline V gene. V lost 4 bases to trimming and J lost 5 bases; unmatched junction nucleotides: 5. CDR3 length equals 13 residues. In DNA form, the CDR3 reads TGCAGCGTTGCAGCGGGAGTTGAAGATACGCAGTATTTT. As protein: CSVAAGVEDTQYF.